Listed below are T cell receptor beta chains from one sample, sequenced in a study of immune evolution from preneoplasia to lung adenocarcinoma. Measured with immunoSEQ multiplex PCR; TCRdb has only the in-frame clones, and not every one. The sample lists some 3,000 clones, 40% to 60% seen once, with 23% in the top ten. Sequencing was performed on FFPE normal lung tissue adjacent to the tumor. The receptors derive from a person aged 45 to 59 with lung adenocarcinoma. Each CDR3 is given without its conserved first and last residue. A D gene is named only where the DNA matches it firmly.

D	V	J	CDR3
-	TRBV7-9	TRBJ2-7	ASSLGQKGKTYEQY
TRBD1	TRBV11-2	TRBJ2-1	ASSPGTGGYDEQF
TRBD1	TRBV18	TRBJ2-7	ASSPEDRGLEY
TRBD2	TRBV7-8	TRBJ2-1	ASSLWKLAGTNEQF
-	TRBV11-3	TRBJ1-1	ASSPRRGADTEAF
TRBD1	TRBV19	TRBJ1-4	ASSDFSGGNEKLF
-	TRBV7-8	TRBJ2-7	ASSLSPEQY
-	TRBV7-2	TRBJ2-7	ASSSGALLEQY
-	TRBV2	TRBJ1-3	ASSARGGTIY
-	TRBV7-9	TRBJ1-5	ASSPWTDSNQPQH
-	TRBV4-1	TRBJ1-2	ASSQVDRSGYT
TRBD2	TRBV7-2	TRBJ2-5	ASSLGGRVETQY
-	TRBV2	TRBJ2-7	ASSDFPVEQY
TRBD2	TRBV4-1	TRBJ2-3	ASSQGIAGLAQVHTQY
TRBD1	TRBV9	TRBJ1-6	ASSVATTGGNSPLH
-	TRBV28	TRBJ2-3	ASSYKVTDTQY
-	TRBV25-1	TRBJ1-4	ASSEYSWFWEKLF
-	TRBV29-1	TRBJ2-5	SVEDQQGGETQY
-	TRBV6-6	TRBJ2-1	ASSSQSVRGQF
TRBD1	TRBV30	TRBJ1-5	ASGQGYQPQH
-	TRBV5-1	TRBJ2-7	ASSPGGSYEQY
TRBD2	TRBV6-1	TRBJ2-7	ASGRGSAYEQY